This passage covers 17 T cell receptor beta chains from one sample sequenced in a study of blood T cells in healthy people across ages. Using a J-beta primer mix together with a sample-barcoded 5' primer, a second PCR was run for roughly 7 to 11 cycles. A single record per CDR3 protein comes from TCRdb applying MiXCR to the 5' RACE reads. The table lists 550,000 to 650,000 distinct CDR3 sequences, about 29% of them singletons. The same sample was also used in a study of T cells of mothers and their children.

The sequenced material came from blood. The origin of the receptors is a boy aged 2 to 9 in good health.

In DNA form, the CDR3 reads TGTGCTAGTGGTTTCGGGACAACAGCTTTCTTT. This sequence encodes CASGFGTTAFF. The chain links TRBV12-5 to TRBJ1-1; D possibly corresponds to TRBD1 (6 bases). V was pared by 3 bases and J by 10 bases, with 9 bases between. Germline CDR1 reads LGHNT; CDR2 reads FRNRAP. This CDR3 contains 11 residues.

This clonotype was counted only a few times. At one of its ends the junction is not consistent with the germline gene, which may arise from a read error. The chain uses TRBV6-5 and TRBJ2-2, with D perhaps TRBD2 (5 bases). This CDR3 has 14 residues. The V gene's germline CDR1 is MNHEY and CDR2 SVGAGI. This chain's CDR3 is CASSYSDRAGEPFF. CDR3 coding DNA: TGTGCCAGCAGTTACTCTGACCGCGCCGGGGAGCCGTTTTTT.

CDR3 region: CSGLSGGYTEAFF. In DNA form, the CDR3 reads TGCAGTGGCTTATCAGGGGGATACACTGAAGCTTTCTTT. The V call is TRBV20-1, the J call TRBJ1-1; 7 bases map to TRBD1. Trimming took 7 bases from V and 3 from J; bases not matched to a gene: 8. The CDR3 covers 13 residues. Germline V gene data show CDR1 as DFQATT and CDR2 as SNEGSKA (reference sequence).

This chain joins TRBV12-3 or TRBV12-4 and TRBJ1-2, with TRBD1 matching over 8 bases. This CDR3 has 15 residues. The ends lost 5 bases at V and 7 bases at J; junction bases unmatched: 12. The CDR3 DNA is TGTGCCAGCAGTCCTAGTACAGGGGGTGGAGGTGGCTACACCTTC. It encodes CASSPSTGGGGGYTF.

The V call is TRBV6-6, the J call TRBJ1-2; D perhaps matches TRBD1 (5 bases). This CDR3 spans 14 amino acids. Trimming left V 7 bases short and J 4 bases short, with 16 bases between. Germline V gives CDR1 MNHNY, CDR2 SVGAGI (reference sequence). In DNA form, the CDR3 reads TGTGCCAGCAATTCGGGAGGGGCCGCCTATGGCTACACCTTC. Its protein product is CASNSGGAAYGYTF.

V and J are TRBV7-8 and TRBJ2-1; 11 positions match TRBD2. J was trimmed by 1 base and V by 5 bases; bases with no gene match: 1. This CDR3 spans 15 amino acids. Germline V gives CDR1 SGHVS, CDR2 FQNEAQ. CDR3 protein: CASSGTSGSYNEQFF. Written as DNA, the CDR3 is TGTGCCAGCAGCGGGACTAGCGGATCCTACAATGAGCAGTTCTTC.

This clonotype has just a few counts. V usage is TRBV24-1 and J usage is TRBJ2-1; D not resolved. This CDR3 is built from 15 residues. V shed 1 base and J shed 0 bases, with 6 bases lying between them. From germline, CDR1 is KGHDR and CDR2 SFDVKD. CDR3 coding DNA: TGTGCCACCAGTGATTTAAGCGACTCCTACAATGAGCAGTTCTTC. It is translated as CATSDLSDSYNEQFF.

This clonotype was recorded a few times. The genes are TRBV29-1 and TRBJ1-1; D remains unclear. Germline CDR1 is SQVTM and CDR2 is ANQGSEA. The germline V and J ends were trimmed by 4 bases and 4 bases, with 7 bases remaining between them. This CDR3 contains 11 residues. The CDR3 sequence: CSVGASTEAFF. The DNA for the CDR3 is TGCAGCGTTGGGGCTAGCACTGAAGCTTTCTTT.

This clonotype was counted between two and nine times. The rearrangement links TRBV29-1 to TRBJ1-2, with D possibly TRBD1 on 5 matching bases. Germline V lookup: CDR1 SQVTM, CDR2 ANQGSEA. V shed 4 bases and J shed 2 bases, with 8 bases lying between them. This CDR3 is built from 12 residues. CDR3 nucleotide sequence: TGCAGCGTTGGTGCAGGGAACTATGGCTACACCTTC. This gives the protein CSVGAGNYGYTF.

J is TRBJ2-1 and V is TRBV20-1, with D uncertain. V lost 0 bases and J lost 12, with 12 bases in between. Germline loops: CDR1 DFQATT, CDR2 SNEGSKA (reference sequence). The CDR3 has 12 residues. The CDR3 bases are TGCAGTGCTAGAGATCTCATCGCGGCGCAGTTCTTC. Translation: CSARDLIAAQFF.

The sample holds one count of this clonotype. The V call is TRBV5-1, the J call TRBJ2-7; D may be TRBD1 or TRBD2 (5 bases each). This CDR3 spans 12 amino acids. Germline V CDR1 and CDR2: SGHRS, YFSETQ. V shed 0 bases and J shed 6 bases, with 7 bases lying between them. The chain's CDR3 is CASSLDGGEQYF. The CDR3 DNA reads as TGCGCCAGCAGCTTGGATGGGGGCGAGCAGTACTTC.

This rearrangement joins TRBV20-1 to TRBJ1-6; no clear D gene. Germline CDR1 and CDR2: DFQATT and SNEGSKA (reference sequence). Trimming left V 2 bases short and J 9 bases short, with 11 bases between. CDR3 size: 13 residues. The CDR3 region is CSARPGLGSPLHF. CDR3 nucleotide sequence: TGCAGTGCTAGACCCGGGTTGGGTTCACCCCTCCACTTT.

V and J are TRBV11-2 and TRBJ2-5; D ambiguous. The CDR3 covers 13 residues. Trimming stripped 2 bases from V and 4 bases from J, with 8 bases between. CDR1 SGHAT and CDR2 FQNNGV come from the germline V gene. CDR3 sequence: CASSLIAPETQYF. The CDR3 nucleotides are TGTGCCAGCAGCTTAATTGCCCCAGAGACCCAGTACTTC.

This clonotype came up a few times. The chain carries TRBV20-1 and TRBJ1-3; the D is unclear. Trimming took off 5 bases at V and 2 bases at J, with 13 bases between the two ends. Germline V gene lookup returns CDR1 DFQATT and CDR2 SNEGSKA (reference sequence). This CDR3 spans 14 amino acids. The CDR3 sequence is CSAREPLAGNTIYF. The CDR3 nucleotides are TGCAGTGCTCGGGAGCCCTTAGCTGGAAACACCATATATTTT.

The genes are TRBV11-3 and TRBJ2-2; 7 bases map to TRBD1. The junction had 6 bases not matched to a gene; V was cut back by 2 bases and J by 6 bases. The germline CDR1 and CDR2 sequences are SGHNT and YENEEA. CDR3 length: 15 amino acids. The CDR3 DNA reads TGTGCCAGCAGCTTAACGACAGGGATCGCCGGGGAGCTGTTTTTT. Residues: CASSLTTGIAGELFF.

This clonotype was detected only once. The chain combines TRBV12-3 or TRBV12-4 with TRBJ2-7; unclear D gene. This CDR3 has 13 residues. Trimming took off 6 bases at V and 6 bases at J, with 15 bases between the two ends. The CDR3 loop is CASRNLGDGEQYF. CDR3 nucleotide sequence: TGTGCCAGCAGAAATCTCGGAGACGGCGAGCAGTACTTC.

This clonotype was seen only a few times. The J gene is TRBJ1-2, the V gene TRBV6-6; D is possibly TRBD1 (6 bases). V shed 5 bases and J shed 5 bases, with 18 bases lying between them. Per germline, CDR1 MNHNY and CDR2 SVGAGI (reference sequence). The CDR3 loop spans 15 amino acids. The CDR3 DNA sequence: TGTGCCAGCAGTATGTCGGCAACAGGGTCGTATGGCTACACCTTC. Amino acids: CASSMSATGSYGYTF.